Listed below are T cell receptor beta chains from one sample, sequenced in a study of human T cells and chemical hapten exposure. TCRdb processed the 5' RACE reads anew with MiXCR; each CDR3 protein has one entry. The sample lists about 140,000 distinct CDR3 sequences, 4.1% occurring once. The receptors derive from a female donor in good health. The CDR3 runs from the conserved cysteine through the conserved F or W. The order of the fields is V gene, clone size, D gene, J gene, CDR3 DNA, CDR3 protein. A D gene is named only where the DNA matches it firmly. The size of a clone is reported for some rows only, either as once, few or many, or as a class for expanded clones.

TRBV20-1	many	TRBD1	TRBJ1-1	TGCAGTGCCATTTCCGGGACAGGAGAGATGAACACTGAAGCTTTCTTT	CSAISGTGEMNTEAFF
TRBV5-1	-	-	TRBJ2-1	TGCGCCAGCAGCCTGGGCGGGGGCAGCGCCGACAATGAGCAGTTCTTC	CASSLGGGSADNEQFF
TRBV14	many	-	TRBJ1-4	TGTGCCAGCGCGCGCAGGAGCTATGAAAAACTGTTTTTT	CASARRSYEKLFF
TRBV6-5	many	-	TRBJ1-2	TGTGCCAGCAGAACAACACAAAACTATGGCTACACCTTC	CASRTTQNYGYTF
TRBV11-3	many	-	TRBJ2-7	TGTGCCAGCAGTCCCCGGGACGGGACCTACGAGCAGTACTTC	CASSPRDGTYEQYF
TRBV6-4	many	TRBD1	TRBJ1-1	TGTGCCAGCAAGGAAAACAGGGGCATGAGGGAAACTGAAGCTTTCTTT	CASKENRGMRETEAFF
TRBV13	many	TRBD1	TRBJ2-3	TGTGCCAGCAGCTTAGGGGACAGGGCAACAGATACGCAGTATTTT	CASSLGDRATDTQYF
TRBV5-1	many	-	TRBJ2-7	TGCGCCAGCAGCCCCCGGGGCGCCACCTACGAGCAGTACTTC	CASSPRGATYEQYF
TRBV5-1	-	TRBD1	TRBJ2-1	TGCGCCAGCAGCACCGGGACAGGGGGAAATGAGCAGTTCTTC	CASSTGTGGNEQFF
TRBV7-8	-	TRBD2	TRBJ2-5	TGTGCCAGCAGCAATCCGGGACTAGCGGGAGTAAAGACCCAGTACTTC	CASSNPGLAGVKTQYF
TRBV10-3	many	TRBD2	TRBJ2-3	TGTGCCATCAGCCGATATATTAGCGGGGGAAGCACAGATACGCAGTATTTT	CAISRYISGGSTDTQYF
TRBV6-1	few	TRBD1	TRBJ1-1	TGTGCCAGCAGTCTTCAACCAGGGGGCGAGGCTGAAGCTTTCTTT	CASSLQPGGEAEAFF
TRBV5-1	many	-	TRBJ2-2	TGCGCCAGCAGCTTGGTACAGAACACCGGGGAGCTGTTTTTT	CASSLVQNTGELFF
TRBV12-3/TRBV12-4	many	-	TRBJ2-7	TGTGCCAGCAGTTTGCTTCAGGAGCAGTACTTC	CASSLLQEQYF
TRBV2	many	-	TRBJ1-2	TGTGCCAGCGCCTGGGAGACCGGGAGCGGCTACACCTTC	CASAWETGSGYTF
TRBV11-3	many	-	TRBJ2-4	TGTGCCAGCAGCCATCAAGACGGGGACAAAAACATTCAGTACTTC	CASSHQDGDKNIQYF